These 13 T cell receptor beta chains were all obtained from the same sample, sequenced in a study of beta chain features in type 1 diabetes. Sequenced material consisted of expressed TCRB transcripts (all of the isolated RNA was reverse transcribed). Sequencing was performed with immunoSEQ multiplex PCR; in TCRdb, only in-frame clones are kept and a portion is missing. The table lists tens of thousands of clones, 51% of them singletons. Sequenced input: Tregs from blood. The receptors were sampled from a woman younger than 30 in good health.

CDR3 DNA: TGTGCCAGTAGTATAGTAGGCAGGATGTTTCAGCCCCAGCATTTT. Translation: CASSIVGRMFQPQHF. This chain uses TRBV19 with TRBJ1-5, with no clear D. The CDR3 totals 15 residues. The germline gives CDR1 LNHDA, CDR2 SQIVND (reference sequence). Trimming pared 1 base from V and 6 bases from J, leaving 13 bases between.

This chain joins TRBV6-1 and TRBJ1-1; 8 bases match TRBD1. The germline V gene has CDR1 MNHNS and CDR2 SASEGT. After removal of 5 bases from V and 1 base from J, the junction contained 3 bases not matched to a gene. There are 14 residues in the CDR3. The CDR3 sequence: CASSSGQGNTEAFF. CDR3 DNA: TGTGCCAGCAGTTCTGGACAGGGGAACACTGAAGCTTTCTTT.

A note on this clone: At one boundary the junction diverges from the germline segment, which might be a read error. The V call is TRBV20-1, the J call TRBJ2-4; 9 nucleotides match TRBD1. Germline CDR1 is DFQATT and CDR2 is SNEGSKA (reference sequence). CDR3 length: 10 residues. The CDR3 DNA is TGCAGTGCTAGAGGGGACAGGGTAAACTTC. Translation: CSARGDRVNF.

The V and J genes are TRBV5-4 and TRBJ2-2; 8 nucleotides match TRBD1. The CDR3 has 14 amino acids. The V gene's germline CDR1 is SGHNT and CDR2 YYREEE (reference sequence). Trimming cost V 2 bases and J 6 bases; bases outside gene matches: 3. The CDR3 DNA follows: TGTGCCAGCAGCTTACAGGGGGTTCCCGGGGAGCTGTTTTTT. Translating it yields CASSLQGVPGELFF.

This clone was seen only once. The chain uses TRBV7-2 and TRBJ2-7, with D uncertain. The CDR3 sequence is 13 residues long. Germline V lookup: CDR1 SGHTA, CDR2 FQGNSA. V was cut by 7 bases and J by 0 bases, with 10 bases left in between. This chain's CDR3 is CASKPSSSYEQYF. CDR3 nucleotide sequence: TGTGCCAGCAAACCCTCTAGCTCCTACGAGCAGTACTTC.

The chain employs TRBV5-1 and TRBJ2-5, with D possibly TRBD1 on 6 matching bases. Germline V lookup: CDR1 SGHRS, CDR2 YFSETQ. Trimming shortened V by 4 bases and J by 1 base, and 17 bases separated the two germline ends. This CDR3 spans 16 amino acids. CDR3: CASSLGQRNLQETQYF. CDR3 nucleotide sequence: TGCGCCAGCAGCCTAGGACAGCGTAACCTCCAAGAGACCCAGTACTTC.

The chain uses TRBV11-2 and TRBJ2-5, with 12 bases matching TRBD2. V was pared by 6 bases and J by 0 bases, with 5 bases of the junction left unmatched. The CDR3 has 16 residues. CDR1 is SGHAT, CDR2 FQNNGV, per germline. The chain's CDR3 is CASSYLAGGYQETQYF. CDR3 in DNA: TGTGCCAGCAGTTACCTAGCGGGAGGGTACCAAGAGACCCAGTACTTC.

The chain employs TRBV7-9 and TRBJ2-2, with 10 bases lining up with TRBD2. The J segment lost 2 bases and the V segment lost 3 bases, leaving 6 bases of the junction unmatched. CDR3 length equals 17 residues. CDR1 and CDR2 from the germline V gene are SEHNR and FQNEAQ (reference sequence). CDR3 loop: CASSLRTSGTNTGELFF. Here the CDR3 DNA reads TGTGCCAGCAGCTTGAGGACTAGCGGAACTAACACCGGGGAGCTGTTTTTT. The complete variable domain, with remaining parts taken from reference TRBV7-9 and TRBJ2-2, reads DTGVSQNPRHKITKRGQNVTFRCDPISEHNRLYWYRQTLGQGPEFLTYFQNEAQLEKSRLLSDRFSAERPKGSFSTLEIQRTEQGDSAMYLCASSLRTSGTNTGELFFGEGSRLTVL.

This rearrangement joins TRBV5-1 to TRBJ2-7, with 11 bases identical to TRBD2. Germline CDR1 and CDR2: SGHRS and YFSETQ. V was pared by 2 bases and J by 6 bases, with 1 base of the junction left unmatched. The CDR3 totals 13 residues. The CDR3 nucleotides are TGCGCCAGCAGCTTTACTAGCGGGAGCGAGCAGTACTTC. Its translation is CASSFTSGSEQYF.

This clone was recorded a few times. V and J are TRBV6-6 and TRBJ2-3; D unclear. The CDR3 runs to 13 residues. Trimming pared 3 bases from V and 6 bases from J, leaving 10 bases between. Germline V gene lookup returns CDR1 MNHNY and CDR2 SVGAGI (reference sequence). The CDR3 is CASSYTRLDTQYF. The CDR3 region has the DNA TGTGCCAGCAGTTATACTCGTCTGGATACGCAGTATTTT.

The genes are TRBV27 and TRBJ1-1, with TRBD1 matching 7 bases. The germline gives CDR1 MNHEY, CDR2 SMNVEV (reference sequence). The CDR3 contains 16 residues. V shed 3 bases, J shed 5 bases, and the junction held 12 bases outside the gene matches. In nucleotides, the CDR3 is TGTGCCAGCAGTTTCTACAGGGGCGACCGGAGTACTGAAGCTTTCTTT. Translated, it gives CASSFYRGDRSTEAFF.

The rearrangement joins TRBV5-1 to TRBJ1-1; 7 nucleotides align to TRBD1. The CDR3 length is 15 residues. Germline-derived CDR1 and CDR2 are SGHRS and YFSETQ. The ends lost 1 base at V and 6 bases at J; junction bases unmatched: 9. CDR3 sequence reads: CASSLSRGLGAEAFF. The CDR3 coding sequence is TGCGCCAGCAGCTTGTCAAGGGGGCTGGGGGCTGAAGCTTTCTTT.

By sample share, this clone is large. This chain connects TRBV7-9 to TRBJ2-1, with 14 bases identical to TRBD2. V lost 10 bases, J lost 8 bases, and 7 bases stayed unmatched. Germline assignment: CDR1 SEHNR and CDR2 FQNEAQ (reference sequence). The CDR3 extends over 14 amino acids. As DNA, the CDR3 is TGTGCCATCCGGGGACTAGCGGGAGAGGATGAGCAGTTCTTC. It specifies CAIRGLAGEDEQFF. Complete variable domain (other parts from reference TRBV7-9 and TRBJ2-1): DTGVSQNPRHKITKRGQNVTFRCDPISEHNRLYWYRQTLGQGPEFLTYFQNEAQLEKSRLLSDRFSAERPKGSFSTLEIQRTEQGDSAMYLCAIRGLAGEDEQFFGPGTRLTVL.